The 16 T cell receptor beta chains reported below all come from one sample, sequenced in a study of siplizumab effects on memory and regulatory T cells. Profiling relied on immunoSEQ multiplex PCR, and the TCRdb table lists in-frame clones only, not all of them. The table includes some 100,000 clones, over 85% detected once. The sample was CD8+ T cells sorted from blood. The origin of the receptors is a human donor in good health.

The J gene is TRBJ2-5, the V gene TRBV11-2; 10 nucleotides agree with TRBD2. The CDR3 totals 19 residues. Per the germline V gene, CDR1 is SGHAT and CDR2 is FQNNGV. J gave up 1 base and V 0 bases, and 11 bases lay outside the gene matches. CDR3 residues: CASSLEGILAGNPQETQYF. For the CDR3, the DNA is TGTGCCAGCAGCTTAGAAGGTATACTAGCGGGAAACCCCCAAGAGACCCAGTACTTC.

This chain links TRBV19 with TRBJ2-7, with D possibly TRBD1 on 6 matching bases. The germline V gene has CDR1 LNHDA and CDR2 SQIVND (reference sequence). This CDR3 has 14 amino acids. Trimming pared 4 bases from V and 1 base from J, leaving 11 bases between. For the CDR3, the DNA is TGTGCCAGTAGTACCTCACAGGGATCCTACGAGCAGTACTTC. It specifies CASSTSQGSYEQYF.

This chain joins TRBV15 and TRBJ2-7; D not certain. Germline CDR1 is LNHNV and CDR2 is YYDKDF (reference sequence). V shed 0 bases and J shed 2 bases, with 8 bases lying between them. This CDR3 comprises 14 residues. CDR3 in DNA: TGTGCCACCAGCAGAGATCGGACCGCCTACGAGCAGTACTTC. Translated, it gives CATSRDRTAYEQYF.

V is TRBV13 and J is TRBJ2-1; the match to TRBD2 covers 8 bases. After removal of 0 bases from V and 7 bases from J, the junction contained 2 bases not matched to a gene. Germline CDR1 reads PRHDT; CDR2 reads FYEKMQ (reference sequence). This CDR3 has 14 residues. The CDR3 region is CASSLGAGVNEQFF. CDR3 nucleotide sequence: TGTGCCAGCAGCTTAGGAGCGGGGGTGAATGAGCAGTTCTTC.

As to this clone: Additional DNA sequences in this sample encode the identical CDR3. The chain carries TRBV7-6 and TRBJ2-5; 8 nucleotides match TRBD1. CDR1 SGHVS and CDR2 FNYEAQ come from the germline V gene. CDR3 length: 14 amino acids. With V trimmed by 5 bases and J by 5 bases, 7 bases remained unmatched. The CDR3 coding sequence is TGTGCCAGCAGCCTAGACAGGGGCGGGGAGACCCAGTACTTC. It specifies CASSLDRGGETQYF.

The rearrangement uses TRBV5-1 and TRBJ2-2; 9 positions match TRBD1. V lost 2 bases and J lost 4; bases outside the gene matches: 9. The CDR3 totals 17 residues. Germline V gene data show CDR1 as SGHRS and CDR2 as YFSETQ. The DNA of the CDR3 is TGCGCCAGCAGCTTAGGGACAGGGCCTTTGGGCACCGGGGAGCTGTTTTTT. It yields the protein CASSLGTGPLGTGELFF.

This rearrangement joins TRBV27 to TRBJ2-3; 10 positions match TRBD2. CDR3 size: 17 residues. Germline loops: CDR1 MNHEY, CDR2 SMNVEV (reference sequence). V lost 2 bases and J lost 5; bases outside the gene matches: 10. The CDR3: CASSLAPGLALGDTQYF. The CDR3 bases are TGTGCCAGCAGTTTAGCTCCGGGACTAGCGTTGGGAGATACGCAGTATTTT.

The V call is TRBV27, the J call TRBJ2-5; D not certain. Near its end, the DNA agrees better with TRBJ2-7, so the J call may be wrong. CDR1 is MNHEY and CDR2 is SMNVEV in the germline V gene (reference sequence). This CDR3 contains 14 residues. CDR3 DNA sequence: TGTGCCAGCAGTTCCGAAATAGGAGTCGACGAGCAGTACTTC. It yields the protein CASSSEIGVDEQYF.

The V call is TRBV7-2, the J call TRBJ2-7, with D tentatively TRBD1 (6 bases). The CDR3 contains 14 residues. The germline V and J ends were trimmed by 2 bases and 2 bases, with 10 bases remaining between them. Germline CDR1 and CDR2: SGHTA and FQGNSA. The CDR3 loop reads CASSLRTETYEQYF. For the CDR3, the DNA is TGTGCCAGCAGCTTAAGGACAGAAACCTACGAGCAGTACTTC.

The chain couples TRBV7-8 to TRBJ2-1; D remains ambiguous. V was clipped by 1 base and J by 2 bases, with 9 bases between them. The CDR3 has 15 amino acids. Germline V gene sequence: CDR1 SGHVS, CDR2 FQNEAQ. Here the CDR3 DNA reads TGTGCCAGCAGCTTAGGGGGAAGGACCTACAATGAGCAGTTCTTC. It codes for CASSLGGRTYNEQFF.

This sequence joins TRBV29-1 and TRBJ2-1; tentatively, D is TRBD2 (5 bases). The CDR3 is made up of 15 amino acids. Germline V gene data show CDR1 as SQVTM and CDR2 as ANQGSEA. Trimming took 2 bases from V and 0 from J, leaving 11 bases between them. The CDR3 sequence: CSVELGRTSYNEQFF. CDR3 DNA sequence: TGCAGCGTTGAATTGGGGAGAACCTCCTACAATGAGCAGTTCTTC.

V and J are TRBV7-9 and TRBJ2-7; perhaps TRBD2 as D (6 bases). Trimming removed 0 bases at V and 2 bases at J, with 8 bases between. From germline, CDR1 is SEHNR and CDR2 FQNEAQ (reference sequence). This CDR3 contains 14 residues. CDR3 coding DNA: TGTGCCAGCAGCTTAGCGGAGGGCCCCTACGAGCAGTACTTC. Amino acids: CASSLAEGPYEQYF.

This chain uses TRBV11-2 with TRBJ1-1; no definite D call. Trimming shortened V by 5 bases and J by 3 bases, and 19 bases separated the two germline ends. This CDR3 contains 16 residues. Per germline, CDR1 SGHAT and CDR2 FQNNGV. CDR3 in amino acids: CASSPGPGYADTEAFF. CDR3 bases: TGTGCCAGCAGCCCCGGACCGGGATATGCTGACACTGAAGCTTTCTTT.

The genes are TRBV19 and TRBJ2-7; 7 positions match TRBD2. The CDR3 extends over 12 amino acids. V was pared by 4 bases and J by 3 bases, with 0 bases of the junction left unmatched. In germline, CDR1 is LNHDA, CDR2 SQIVND (reference sequence). DNA for the CDR3: TGTGCCAGTAGTAAGCGGGACTACGAGCAGTACTTC. It yields the protein CASSKRDYEQYF.

The J gene is TRBJ2-1, the V gene TRBV11-3, with D unclear. The CDR3 sequence is 12 residues long. Germline CDR1 SGHNT, CDR2 YENEEA. The V end lost 6 bases, the J end lost 9 bases, and 12 bases lay between the germline ends. The CDR3 loop is CASRDPRGEQFF. DNA for the CDR3: TGTGCCAGCAGGGACCCACGCGGTGAGCAGTTCTTC.

The chain uses TRBV7-8 and TRBJ1-2; D gene unclear. CDR3 length: 13 amino acids. V was clipped by 1 base and J by 2 bases, with 5 bases between them. The V gene's germline CDR1 is SGHVS and CDR2 FQNEAQ. The chain's CDR3 is CASSLDKNYGYTF. The CDR3 DNA sequence: TGTGCCAGCAGCTTAGACAAAAACTATGGCTACACCTTC.